The rows below give T cell receptor beta chains drawn from one sample of a study of molecular identifiers for immune sequencing clone quantification. Each CDR3 protein gets one entry after TCRdb re-called the PCR reads with MiXCR. Of about 97,000 distinct CDR3 sequences in the sample, roughly 24% were seen once. The sample taken for sequencing was naive CD8+ T cells from blood, with Jurkat cell RNA spiked in. The receptors were gathered from a human donor in good health. Some libraries in this study had Jurkat cell RNA spiked in. Both conserved end residues are trimmed from each CDR3. Each record gives: V gene, J gene, clone size, CDR3 protein. Some rows mark clone size as missing; the rest say once, few, many or name a class of expanded clone.

v_gene: TRBV6-2/TRBV6-3
j_gene: TRBJ1-1
abundance: many
CDR3aa: ASSYGLDTEAF

v_gene: TRBV12-3/TRBV12-4
j_gene: TRBJ1-4
abundance: NA
CDR3aa: ASSWGGRANEKLF

v_gene: TRBV2
j_gene: TRBJ2-5
abundance: once
CDR3aa: ASSEVPGGKETQC

v_gene: TRBV11-3
j_gene: TRBJ2-3
abundance: few
CDR3aa: ASSFRQGAIRTSTDTQY

v_gene: TRBV6-1
j_gene: TRBJ2-5
abundance: many
CDR3aa: ASSEVLADQETQY

v_gene: TRBV3-1
j_gene: TRBJ2-5
abundance: many
CDR3aa: ASSHILAGARETQY

v_gene: TRBV20-1
j_gene: TRBJ2-3
abundance: many
CDR3aa: SARDTSGGLGTQY

v_gene: TRBV5-1
j_gene: TRBJ2-3
abundance: many
CDR3aa: ASSYGLERSTDTQY

v_gene: TRBV7-6
j_gene: TRBJ2-7
abundance: NA
CDR3aa: ASRNTGTSGSPEQY

v_gene: TRBV7-9
j_gene: TRBJ2-1
abundance: NA
CDR3aa: ASSLSTSGWYNEQF

v_gene: TRBV24-1
j_gene: TRBJ2-3
abundance: many
CDR3aa: ATSERQGYTDTQY

v_gene: TRBV7-8
j_gene: TRBJ2-1
abundance: many
CDR3aa: ASSSPGKGPNEQF

v_gene: TRBV5-4
j_gene: TRBJ2-5
abundance: many
CDR3aa: ASNDEGRPQETQY

v_gene: TRBV7-8
j_gene: TRBJ1-6
abundance: many
CDR3aa: ASSLKSLTFNSPLH

v_gene: TRBV19
j_gene: TRBJ2-3
abundance: many
CDR3aa: ASREGGTDTQY

v_gene: TRBV12-3/TRBV12-4
j_gene: TRBJ1-5
abundance: many
CDR3aa: ASSPGGGSNQPQH

v_gene: TRBV5-8
j_gene: TRBJ2-4
abundance: many
CDR3aa: ASSPYRGTNIQY

v_gene: TRBV29-1
j_gene: TRBJ1-2
abundance: many
CDR3aa: SVPGGGYGYT

v_gene: TRBV12-3/TRBV12-4
j_gene: TRBJ2-2
abundance: many
CDR3aa: ASSHRVDGELF

v_gene: TRBV20-1
j_gene: TRBJ2-1
abundance: few
CDR3aa: SARGLAGEYNEQF

v_gene: TRBV20-1
j_gene: TRBJ2-2
abundance: NA
CDR3aa: SARTPGQNTGDLF

v_gene: TRBV3-1
j_gene: TRBJ1-1
abundance: NA
CDR3aa: ASSQVPTGMANTEAF

v_gene: TRBV7-9
j_gene: TRBJ1-4
abundance: many
CDR3aa: ASSLSRGAGSNEKLF

v_gene: TRBV20-1
j_gene: TRBJ1-5
abundance: many
CDR3aa: SAGMEGFQPQH

v_gene: TRBV27
j_gene: TRBJ2-5
abundance: few
CDR3aa: ASSLSESQY

v_gene: TRBV13
j_gene: TRBJ2-5
abundance: many
CDR3aa: ASSLSDRGYETQY

v_gene: TRBV7-9
j_gene: TRBJ1-4
abundance: many
CDR3aa: ASSLETAGVEKLF

v_gene: TRBV9
j_gene: TRBJ2-5
abundance: NA
CDR3aa: ASSVAGTGETQY

v_gene: TRBV20-1
j_gene: TRBJ2-7
abundance: many
CDR3aa: SAAETLGGWEQY

v_gene: TRBV6-6
j_gene: TRBJ2-7
abundance: many
CDR3aa: ASSSFPGDEQY

v_gene: TRBV6-2/TRBV6-3
j_gene: TRBJ1-1
abundance: many
CDR3aa: ASRAGQGGTEAF

v_gene: TRBV7-2
j_gene: TRBJ2-1
abundance: many
CDR3aa: ASIQGPTSGADEQF

v_gene: TRBV20-1
j_gene: TRBJ2-7
abundance: many
CDR3aa: SARQVRVAARSYEQY

v_gene: TRBV9
j_gene: TRBJ1-1
abundance: many
CDR3aa: ASSANRDTQNTEAF

v_gene: TRBV12-3/TRBV12-4
j_gene: TRBJ2-1
abundance: many
CDR3aa: ASSFPGDEQF

v_gene: TRBV6-2/TRBV6-3
j_gene: TRBJ2-1
abundance: NA
CDR3aa: ASSYSPAGPRGLIVLDEQF

v_gene: TRBV7-9
j_gene: TRBJ1-2
abundance: many
CDR3aa: ASSLEVPGTGQGYT

v_gene: TRBV4-2
j_gene: TRBJ2-7
abundance: many
CDR3aa: ASSQTLDEVGEQY

v_gene: TRBV7-8
j_gene: TRBJ2-1
abundance: many
CDR3aa: ASSLVQGAYNEQF